Detailed here is one T cell receptor (beta chain). The antigen is unknown. UMI-labeled 5' RACE was used, and it produced the TCR beta libraries. TCRdb re-called the 5' RACE reads, yielding one record per CDR3 amino acid sequence without DNA. Recorded for this sample: approximately 7,500 distinct CDR3 sequences. CDR3 length equals 13 residues. Germline V gene data show CDR1 as MDHEN and CDR2 as SYDVKM. This entry is derived from a study of human CD8 memory T cell subsets. General study results and limits: Few clonotypes were shared between stem-like memory and precursor exhausted T cells. In this study, sequencing was restricted to T cell receptor beta chains only. From the Chao1 estimates, stem-like memory T cells appeared to be more diverse than precursor exhausted T cells.

It was negative magnetic separation that enriched the total CD8+ T cells. J is TRBJ2-7 and V is TRBV28. This receptor was obtained from a human donor in good health. The sample taken for sequencing was CD8+ T cells from PBMCs. CDR3 loop: CASSLDGNYEQYF.